The present T cell receptor (beta chain) was sequenced within a study of CD8 T cells in Susac syndrome. The count of this clonotype is one. Random hexamers were used to reverse transcribe an amount of roughly 0.5 to 1 ug RNA. TCRdb analysed the immunoSEQ multiplex PCR reads with MiXCR anew, one entry per CDR3 protein. The sample has about 47,000 distinct CDR3 sequences, 80% to 95% seen once. Sequencing of TCR beta was performed on blood CD8+ T cells and on blood CD4+ T cells. The TEMRA cells underwent FACS enrichment, while the CD8+ and CD4+ T cells underwent negative isolation. The J segment lost 4 bases and the V segment lost 6 bases, leaving 7 bases of the junction unmatched. The CDR3 covers 14 residues. Germline V lookup: CDR1 MDHEN, CDR2 SYDVKM.

The chain couples TRBV28 to TRBJ1-2; 8 positions agree with TRBD1. The specimen sequenced was CD8+ T cells from PBMCs. The receptor was derived from a human donor in good health. CDR3 amino acids: CASRPLGTGYGYTF. DNA for the CDR3: TGTGCCAGCAGGCCCCTAGGGACAGGCTATGGCTACACCTTC.